Below are 16 T cell receptor beta chains sequenced from a single sample in a study of cytomegalovirus exposure and HLA in healthy donors. PCR employed 60 Vbeta and 13 Jbeta primers. Repertoires were generated with immunoSEQ multiplex PCR, while TCRdb's copy carries only in-frame clones and drops some. The sample has 90,000 to 110,000 clones, 69% seen once. Material: PBMCs. Receptor source: a man under 40 in good health and CMV-seronegative.

The chain combines TRBV30 with TRBJ1-2; D unclear. This CDR3 is built from 10 residues. Per the germline V gene, CDR1 is GTSNPN and CDR2 is SVGIG (reference sequence). V gave up 8 bases and J gave up 3 bases, with 7 bases separating them. In DNA form, the CDR3 reads TGTGCCCACGCGGACTATGGCTACACCTTC. Translated, it gives CAHADYGYTF. The entire variable domain, with the rest obtained from reference TRBV30 and TRBJ1-2, is as follows: SQTIHQWPATLVQPVGSPLSLECTVEGTSNPNLYWYRQAAGRGLQLLFYSVGIGQISSEVPQNLSASRPQDRQFILSSKKLLLSDSGFYLCAHADYGYTFGSGTRLTVV.

The rearrangement uses TRBV5-5 and TRBJ2-2; TRBD2 aligns across 9 bases. The CDR3 covers 20 residues. Unmatched junction bases numbered 16, after V lost 1 base and J lost 3 bases. Germline V CDR1 and CDR2: SGHKS, YYEKEE (reference sequence). CDR3 region: CASSLRLAGLTKSDTGELFF. The CDR3 DNA sequence: TGTGCCAGCAGCTTGAGGCTAGCGGGACTAACCAAAAGTGACACCGGGGAGCTGTTTTTT. Looking up the rest from reference TRBV5-5 and TRBJ2-2 gives the full variable domain: DAGVTQSPTHLIKTRGQQVTLRCSPISGHKSVSWYQQVLGQGPQFIFQYYEKEERGRGNFPDRFSARQFPNYSSELNVNALLLGDSALYLCASSLRLAGLTKSDTGELFFGEGSRLTVL.

The rearrangement joins TRBV5-6 to TRBJ2-5, with a possible D match to TRBD1 (5 bases). The end of the DNA is better explained by TRBJ2-7, so the J call may be wrong. Germline CDR1 and CDR2: SGHDT and YYEEEE. The CDR3 consists of 14 residues. The CDR3 bases are TGTGCCAGCAGCTTTGTGACAGTACCATACGAGCAGTACTTC. It specifies CASSFVTVPYEQYF.

The chain has TRBV15 and TRBJ2-1; TRBD1 aligns across 9 bases. This CDR3 is built from 16 residues. V lost 3 bases to trimming and J lost 2 bases; unmatched junction nucleotides: 5. Germline CDR1 reads LNHNV; CDR2 reads YYDKDF (reference sequence). CDR3 in amino acids: CATSRPGQGPYNEQFF. DNA for the CDR3: TGTGCCACCAGCAGGCCGGGACAGGGCCCCTACAATGAGCAGTTCTTC.

The chain carries TRBV5-4 and TRBJ2-7, with TRBD1 matching 7 bases. This CDR3 comprises 14 residues. V shed 2 bases, J shed 4 bases, and the junction held 6 bases outside the gene matches. The germline CDR1 and CDR2 sequences are SGHNT and YYREEE (reference sequence). CDR3 DNA sequence: TGTGCCAGCAGCTTCCGGGACAGAGCTTACGAGCAGTACTTC. Protein product: CASSFRDRAYEQYF.

This clone appeared a few times. The genes are TRBV28 and TRBJ1-4, with TRBD1 matching over 7 bases. The CDR3 consists of 16 residues. Per germline, CDR1 MDHEN and CDR2 SYDVKM. Trimming took 5 bases from V and 7 from J; bases not matched to a gene: 13. The CDR3 nucleotides read TGTGCCAGCAGTCTAGACCGACAGGGTTGGCGTGAAAAACTGTTTTTT. This sequence encodes CASSLDRQGWREKLFF.

The V gene is TRBV6-5, the J gene TRBJ2-2; 7 bases agree with TRBD1. The V gene end was trimmed by 5 bases and the J gene end by 2 bases; junction bases not matched to a gene: 5. The germline V gene has CDR1 MNHEY and CDR2 SVGAGI. This CDR3 comprises 15 residues. CDR3 region: CASSRQGTNTGELFF. CDR3 coding DNA: TGTGCCAGCAGTAGACAGGGAACCAACACCGGGGAGCTGTTTTTT.

This clone came up once. The J gene is TRBJ1-2, the V gene TRBV2; 9 nucleotides agree with TRBD1. V was clipped by 7 bases and J by 6 bases; unmatched bases: 6. CDR1 is SNHLY, CDR2 FYNNEI, per germline. CDR3 length: 13 residues. CDR3 in DNA: TGTGCCAGCACCCCCACAGGGGGCAATGGCTACACCTTC. Amino acid sequence: CASTPTGGNGYTF.

The V gene is TRBV28, the J gene TRBJ2-3; a possible D gene is TRBD2 (5 bases). Trimming took 6 bases from V and 1 from J, leaving 11 bases between them. In germline, CDR1 is MDHEN, CDR2 SYDVKM. This CDR3 region has 14 residues. The CDR3 bases are TGTGCCAGCAGCTCGGGGTACCGCACAGATACGCAGTATTTT. As protein: CASSSGYRTDTQYF.

V usage is TRBV7-2 and J usage is TRBJ1-5; no firm D call. Trimming removed 1 base at V and 5 bases at J, with 6 bases between. The germline V gene has CDR1 SGHTA and CDR2 FQGNSA. The CDR3 has 13 residues. CDR3 nucleotide sequence: TGTGCCAGCAGCTTAGGTACGGATCAGCCCCAGCATTTT. It codes for CASSLGTDQPQHF.

V usage is TRBV4-1 and J usage is TRBJ2-2; TRBD2 matches 9 bases. Germline V gene sequence: CDR1 MGHRA, CDR2 YSYEKL. Germline trimming cut 6 bases from V and 8 bases from J; bases unmatched to any gene: 10. This CDR3 comprises 15 residues. In DNA form, the CDR3 reads TGCGCCAGCAGTCCCCGGGCGGGAGGGGATGGGGAGCTGTTTTTT. It yields the protein CASSPRAGGDGELFF.

The V and J genes are TRBV5-6 and TRBJ1-2, with D tentatively TRBD1 (5 bases). There are 12 residues in the CDR3. Germline CDR1 SGHDT, CDR2 YYEEEE. Between the trimmed V and J ends, which lost 3 bases and 5 bases, there was a span of 8 bases. The CDR3 coding sequence is TGTGCCAGCAGCTCAGGGAAATATGGCTACACCTTC. Protein sequence: CASSSGKYGYTF.

This chain connects TRBV6-1 to TRBJ2-7; no clear D. The CDR3 extends over 13 amino acids. With 3 bases removed from V and 3 bases from J, the gap between germline ends came to 9 bases. Germline V gene data show CDR1 as MNHNS and CDR2 as SASEGT. The CDR3 region has the DNA TGTGCCAGCAGTGACCCTCCAGTCTACGAGCAGTACTTC. The encoded protein is CASSDPPVYEQYF.

The J gene is TRBJ2-7, the V gene TRBV7-9, with D tentatively TRBD1 (6 bases). Germline V lookup: CDR1 SEHNR, CDR2 FQNEAQ (reference sequence). The CDR3 is 14 residues long. The V gene lost 6 bases and the J gene lost 6 bases, with 18 bases spanning the gap. The CDR3 loop is CASSTQGRMVEQYF. The CDR3 DNA is TGTGCCAGCAGTACACAGGGACGGATGGTCGAGCAGTACTTC.

This chain uses TRBV11-3 with TRBJ2-7, with TRBD2 matching 8 bases. CDR1 is SGHNT, CDR2 YENEEA, per germline. The CDR3 is 15 amino acids. V dropped 6 bases and J dropped 2; count of bases not matched to a gene: 9. In nucleotides, the CDR3 is TGTGCCAGCAGGTTGCGGGGGGACGGTACCTACGAGCAGTACTTC. Translating gives CASRLRGDGTYEQYF.

The chain is built from TRBV5-4 and TRBJ2-1; 9 bases map to TRBD2. V lost 2 bases and J lost 0; bases outside the gene matches: 6. This CDR3 is 17 amino acids long. Germline V gene data show CDR1 as SGHNT and CDR2 as YYREEE (reference sequence). The CDR3 DNA sequence: TGTGCCAGCAGCTTAACTAGCGGGCTAAGCTCCTACAATGAGCAGTTCTTC. It codes for CASSLTSGLSSYNEQFF.